This T cell receptor (beta chain) was obtained from a study of graft-versus-host responses after intestinal transplantation. Study background: Once they had received anti-thymocyte globulin induction, all recipients took tacrolimus and steroids for about three years.

The study, taken as a whole, reports: Allograft graft-versus-host to host-versus-graft clonal ratios ran high in patients with graft-donor T cell macrochimerism. Recipient marrow held GvH clones, some first seen in ileum or blood.

There are 14 residues in the CDR3. Germline values: CDR1 KGHSH, CDR2 LQKENI. The V segment lost 4 bases and the J segment 3 bases; nucleotides outside the gene matches: 6. Assay used: immunoSEQ multiplex PCR; TCRdb lists only in-frame clones, some missing. The data hold some 88,000 clones, with roughly 91% observed a single time. A word on this clone: Antigen specificity is unknown.

The V call is TRBV18, the J call TRBJ2-7; 7 bases map to TRBD1. The receptor's source is a human donor who received an intestinal transplant. The sequencing used unstimulated CD8+ T cells sorted from spleen or lymph node cells, collected before intestinal transplant. The CDR3 DNA reads as TGTGCCAGCTCACGGACAGGCTCCTTCTACGAGCAGTACTTC. Protein product: CASSRTGSFYEQYF.